This TCR beta chain was obtained from a study of T cell changes during pregnancy in multiple sclerosis. Trimming cost V 1 base and J 5 bases; bases outside gene matches: 12. The CDR3 is made up of 17 amino acids. Germline lookup yields CDR1 SNHLY and CDR2 FYNNEI. Only in-frame clones appear in the TCRdb table, and some are missing; sequencing was by immunoSEQ multiplex PCR. The table has some 37,000 clones, about nine tenths seen once; the top ten hold roughly 1.2%. The specimen was CD4+ T cells from peripheral blood mononuclear cells, collected before pregnancy. This TCR was sampled from a female donor with multiple sclerosis, enrolled in a pregnancy study. This chain joins TRBV2 and TRBJ1-1; 8 bases agree with TRBD1. The CDR3 is CASSEEGGDRGLTEAFF. The CDR3 DNA follows: TGTGCCAGCAGTGAAGAGGGTGGCGACAGGGGTTTAACTGAAGCTTTCTTT.